The rows below give T cell receptor beta chains drawn from one sample of a study of identical twins. TCRdb re-called the 5' RACE reads with MiXCR, one entry per CDR3 protein. The sample consists of about 890,000 distinct CDR3 sequences, roughly an eighth of them appearing once. The same sample was also studied in work on yellow fever vaccine responses in identical twins.

Specimen: PBMCs. These receptors were obtained from a young woman in good health. Both conserved end residues are trimmed from each CDR3. Not all rows give a size; the values are once, few, many and, for expanded clones, a class.

abundance	j_gene	v_gene	CDR3aa
few	TRBJ2-7	TRBV5-1	ASSLGGAVYEQY
few	TRBJ2-7	TRBV5-1	ASSIRTAYEQY
once	TRBJ1-2	TRBV20-1	SATRPYGYT
.	TRBJ2-1	TRBV9	ASSNPGTSGSNEQF
.	TRBJ2-5	TRBV21-1	ASSSPERVGGTGLRETQY
.	TRBJ2-2	TRBV5-1	ASSSGLVITGELF
.	TRBJ2-3	TRBV20-1	SAKGPGPGDTQY
.	TRBJ2-1	TRBV6-1	ASRSGLAGANEQF
few	TRBJ2-1	TRBV5-6	ASNQDRSRYYNEQF
few	TRBJ2-1	TRBV24-1	ATSDLAGFDEQF
many	TRBJ2-2	TRBV28	ASSLDKNTGELF
.	TRBJ2-6	TRBV27	ASTTGGSGANVLT
.	TRBJ1-1	TRBV5-1	ASSWRWGEENTEAF
many	TRBJ2-1	TRBV27	ASSLWRPSSYNEQF
.	TRBJ2-1	TRBV20-1	SARDVLAVTPGDEQF
.	TRBJ1-1	TRBV19	ASTTTGGVRVAF
few	TRBJ2-5	TRBV20-1	SARGQAGKQETQY